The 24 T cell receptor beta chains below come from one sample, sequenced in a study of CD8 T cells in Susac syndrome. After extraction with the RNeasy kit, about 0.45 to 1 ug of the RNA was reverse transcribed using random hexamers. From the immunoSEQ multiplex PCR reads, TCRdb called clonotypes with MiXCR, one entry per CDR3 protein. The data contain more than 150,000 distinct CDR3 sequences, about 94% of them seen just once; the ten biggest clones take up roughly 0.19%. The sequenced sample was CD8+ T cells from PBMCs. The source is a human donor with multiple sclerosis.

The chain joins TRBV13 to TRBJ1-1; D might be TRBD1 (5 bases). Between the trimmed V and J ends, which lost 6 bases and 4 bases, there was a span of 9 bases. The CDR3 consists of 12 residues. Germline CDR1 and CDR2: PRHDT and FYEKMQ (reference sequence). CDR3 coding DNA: TGTGCCAGCAGGGGACGGCTCACTGAAGCTTTCTTT. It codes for CASRGRLTEAFF.

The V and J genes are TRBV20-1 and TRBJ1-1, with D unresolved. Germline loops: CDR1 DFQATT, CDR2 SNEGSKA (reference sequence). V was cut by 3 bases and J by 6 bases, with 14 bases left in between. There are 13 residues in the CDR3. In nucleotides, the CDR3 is TGCAGTGCTAGTGTGCGGAGGAGAGCTGAAGCTTTCTTT. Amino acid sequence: CSASVRRRAEAFF.

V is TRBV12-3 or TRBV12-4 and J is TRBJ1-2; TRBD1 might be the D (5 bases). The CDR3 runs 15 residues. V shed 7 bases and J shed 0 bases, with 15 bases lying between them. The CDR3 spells CASTQDSPTNYGYTF. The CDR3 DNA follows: TGTGCCAGCACCCAAGACAGCCCCACTAACTATGGCTACACCTTC.

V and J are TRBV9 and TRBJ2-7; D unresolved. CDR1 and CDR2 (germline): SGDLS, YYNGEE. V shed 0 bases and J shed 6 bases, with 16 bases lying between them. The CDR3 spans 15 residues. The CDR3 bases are TGTGCCAGCAGCGTAGAGGAGACTGGCCCCTCCGAGCAGTACTTC. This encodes CASSVEETGPSEQYF.

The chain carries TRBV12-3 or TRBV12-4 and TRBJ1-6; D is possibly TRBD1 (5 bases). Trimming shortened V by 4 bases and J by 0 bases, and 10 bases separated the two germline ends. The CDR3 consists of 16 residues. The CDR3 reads CASSSPGISYNSPLHF. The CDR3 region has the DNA TGTGCCAGCAGTTCCCCAGGGATCTCCTATAATTCACCCCTCCACTTT.

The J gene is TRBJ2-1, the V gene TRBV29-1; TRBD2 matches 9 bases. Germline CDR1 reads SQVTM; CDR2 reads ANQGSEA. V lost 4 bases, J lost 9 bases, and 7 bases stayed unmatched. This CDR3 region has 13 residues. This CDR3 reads CSVVSSGGLEQFF. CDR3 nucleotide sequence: TGCAGCGTTGTTTCGAGCGGGGGGCTTGAGCAGTTCTTC.

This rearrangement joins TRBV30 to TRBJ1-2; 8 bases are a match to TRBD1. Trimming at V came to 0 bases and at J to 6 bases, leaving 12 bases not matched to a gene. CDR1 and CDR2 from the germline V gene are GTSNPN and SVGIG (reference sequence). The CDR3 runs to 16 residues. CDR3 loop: CAWSVRGTGIINGYTF. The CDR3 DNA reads TGTGCCTGGAGTGTACGAGGGACAGGCATCATAAATGGCTACACCTTC.

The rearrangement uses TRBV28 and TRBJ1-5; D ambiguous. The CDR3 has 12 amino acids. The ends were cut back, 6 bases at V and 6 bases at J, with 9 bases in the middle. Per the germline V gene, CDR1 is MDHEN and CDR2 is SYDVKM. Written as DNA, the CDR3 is TGTGCCAGCAGAAAGGTGGGTCAGCCCCAGCATTTT. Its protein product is CASRKVGQPQHF.

The CDR3 region is CASSQVQGWDEQFF. The CDR3, as DNA: TGTGCCAGCAGCCAAGTACAAGGATGGGATGAGCAGTTCTTC. This chain links TRBV3-1 with TRBJ2-1; D not resolved. The V and J ends lost 1 base and 8 bases respectively, with 12 bases between them. The CDR3 extends over 14 amino acids. From germline, CDR1 is LGHDT and CDR2 YNNKEL (reference sequence).

The CDR3 coding sequence is TGTGCCACCAAACAGTCGAACACCGGGGAGCTGTTTTTT. Protein product: CATKQSNTGELFF. The chain links TRBV24-1 to TRBJ2-2; D is unresolved. The CDR3 is made up of 13 amino acids. Trimming cost V 8 bases and J 0 bases, with 6 bases left between them. CDR1 and CDR2 (germline): KGHDR, SFDVKD.

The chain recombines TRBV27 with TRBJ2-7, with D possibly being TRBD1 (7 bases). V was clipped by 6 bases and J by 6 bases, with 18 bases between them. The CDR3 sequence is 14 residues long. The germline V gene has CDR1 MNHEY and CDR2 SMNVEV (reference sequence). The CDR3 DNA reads TGTGCCAGCAGCCGCAGGGGGGCGGACTCCGAGCAGTACTTC. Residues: CASSRRGADSEQYF.

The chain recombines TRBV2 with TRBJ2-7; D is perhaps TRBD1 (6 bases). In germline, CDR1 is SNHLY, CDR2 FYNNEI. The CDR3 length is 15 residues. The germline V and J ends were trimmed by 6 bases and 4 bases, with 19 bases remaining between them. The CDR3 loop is CASRAETGYAYEQYF. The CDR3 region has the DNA TGTGCCAGCAGGGCCGAGACAGGATACGCTTACGAGCAGTACTTC.

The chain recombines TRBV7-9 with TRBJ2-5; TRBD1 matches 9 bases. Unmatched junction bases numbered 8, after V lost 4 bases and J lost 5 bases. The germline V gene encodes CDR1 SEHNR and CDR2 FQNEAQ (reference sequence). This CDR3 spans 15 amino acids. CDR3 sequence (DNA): TGTGCCAGCAGCTCTACCGGGACAGGGTTGGAGACCCAGTACTTC. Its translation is CASSSTGTGLETQYF. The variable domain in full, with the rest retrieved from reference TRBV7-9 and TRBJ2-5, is DTGVSQNPRHKITKRGQNVTFRCDPISEHNRLYWYRQTLGQGPEFLTYFQNEAQLEKSRLLSDRFSAERPKGSFSTLEIQRTEQGDSAMYLCASSSTGTGLETQYFGPGTRLLVL.

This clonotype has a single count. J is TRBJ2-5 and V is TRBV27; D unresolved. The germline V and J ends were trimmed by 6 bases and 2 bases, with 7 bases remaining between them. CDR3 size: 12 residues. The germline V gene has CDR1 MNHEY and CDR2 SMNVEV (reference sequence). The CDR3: CASRTQQETQYF. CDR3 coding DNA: TGTGCCAGCAGGACCCAGCAAGAGACCCAGTACTTC.

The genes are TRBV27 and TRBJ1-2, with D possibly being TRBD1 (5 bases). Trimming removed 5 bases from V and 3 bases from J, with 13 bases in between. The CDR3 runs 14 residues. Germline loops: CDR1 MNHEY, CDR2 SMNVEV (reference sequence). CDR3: CASSPDRIDYGYTF. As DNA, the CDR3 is TGTGCCAGCAGTCCAGACAGAATCGACTATGGCTACACCTTC.

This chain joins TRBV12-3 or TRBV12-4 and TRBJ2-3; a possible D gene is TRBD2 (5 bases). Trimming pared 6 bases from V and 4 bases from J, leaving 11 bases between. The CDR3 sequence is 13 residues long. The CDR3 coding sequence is TGTGCCAGCAGCCCGGACGGGGCAGATACGCAGTATTTT. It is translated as CASSPDGADTQYF.

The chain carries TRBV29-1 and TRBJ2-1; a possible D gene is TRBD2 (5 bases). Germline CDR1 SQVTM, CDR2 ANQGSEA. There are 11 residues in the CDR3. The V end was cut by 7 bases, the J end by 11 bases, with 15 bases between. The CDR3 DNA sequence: TGCAGCGCGGTTAAAGGAGGACAGCAGTTCTTC. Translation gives CSAVKGGQQFF.

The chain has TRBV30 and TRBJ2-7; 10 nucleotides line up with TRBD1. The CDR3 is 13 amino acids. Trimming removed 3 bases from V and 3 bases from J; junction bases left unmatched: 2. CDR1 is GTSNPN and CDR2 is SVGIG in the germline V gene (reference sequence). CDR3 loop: CAWRGQGRYEQYF. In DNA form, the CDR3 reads TGTGCCTGGAGGGGACAGGGGCGCTACGAGCAGTACTTC.

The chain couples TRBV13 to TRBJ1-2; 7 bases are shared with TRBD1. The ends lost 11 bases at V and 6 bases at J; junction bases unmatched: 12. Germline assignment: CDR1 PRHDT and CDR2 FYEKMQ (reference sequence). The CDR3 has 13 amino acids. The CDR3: CASQTGRGNGYTF. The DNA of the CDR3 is TGTGCCTCCCAAACGGGCAGGGGGAATGGCTACACCTTC.

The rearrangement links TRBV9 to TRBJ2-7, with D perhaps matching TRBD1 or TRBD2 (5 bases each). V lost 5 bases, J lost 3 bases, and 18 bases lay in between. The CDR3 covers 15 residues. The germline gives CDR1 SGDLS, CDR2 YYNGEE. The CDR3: CASSRDRDGYYEQYF. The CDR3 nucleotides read TGTGCCAGCAGTCGCGACCGGGACGGCTACTACGAGCAGTACTTC.

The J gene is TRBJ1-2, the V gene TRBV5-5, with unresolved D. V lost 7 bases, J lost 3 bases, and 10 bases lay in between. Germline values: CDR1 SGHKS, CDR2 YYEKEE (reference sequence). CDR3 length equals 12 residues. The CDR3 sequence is CASQEEHYGYTF. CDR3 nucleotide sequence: TGTGCCAGCCAGGAGGAACACTATGGCTACACCTTC.

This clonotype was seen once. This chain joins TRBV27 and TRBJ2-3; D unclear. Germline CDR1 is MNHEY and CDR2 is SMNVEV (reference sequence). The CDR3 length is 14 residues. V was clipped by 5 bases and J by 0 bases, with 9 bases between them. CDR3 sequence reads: CASSRPRSTDTQYF. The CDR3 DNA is TGTGCCAGCAGTCGCCCGAGGAGCACAGATACGCAGTATTTT.

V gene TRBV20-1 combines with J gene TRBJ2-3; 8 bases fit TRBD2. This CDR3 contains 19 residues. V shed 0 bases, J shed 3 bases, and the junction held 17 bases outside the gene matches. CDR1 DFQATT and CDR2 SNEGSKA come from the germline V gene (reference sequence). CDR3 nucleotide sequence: TGCAGTGCTAGAGATAGAGGGGAGCGGGGGACCGGGGAGACAGATACGCAGTATTTT. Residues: CSARDRGERGTGETDTQYF.

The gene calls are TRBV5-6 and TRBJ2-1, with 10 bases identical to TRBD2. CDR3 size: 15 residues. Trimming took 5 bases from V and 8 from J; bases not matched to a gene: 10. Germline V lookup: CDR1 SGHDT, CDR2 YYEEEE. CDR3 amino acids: CASSSASGGWHEQFF. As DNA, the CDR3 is TGTGCCAGCAGTTCCGCTAGCGGGGGCTGGCATGAGCAGTTCTTC.